This TCR beta chain stems from a study of blood T cell repertoires in COVID-19. Study-wide background: Specimens from acute and convalescent COVID-19 originated in the United States, Italy and Spain. PBMCs, B-cell-depleted T cells, or T cells were the source of the cDNA or gDNA that made up the material.

Method: immunoSEQ multiplex PCR; TCRdb's copy keeps in-frame clones and lacks some. Of under 200,000 clones listed, around 80% are singletons. Recruits, aged 18 to 89 years, lived in some 25 US areas. Resolution of symptoms, clearance, or two negative PCRs was present in recovered Cohort 3 donors. V was clipped by 4 bases and J by 7 bases, with 13 bases between them. CDR1 is SGHAT and CDR2 is FQNNGV in the germline V gene. This CDR3 spans 13 amino acids. Sequenced material: PBMCs or T cells enriched from blood (not recorded which). This rearrangement joins TRBV11-2 to TRBJ2-5, with D possibly matching TRBD1 (6 bases). This TCR came from a man in his forties or fifties who had recovered from COVID-19. CDR3 DNA sequence: TGTGCCAGCAGCTCCTACAGGGTGGTGACCCAGTACTTC. Protein sequence: CASSSYRVVTQYF.